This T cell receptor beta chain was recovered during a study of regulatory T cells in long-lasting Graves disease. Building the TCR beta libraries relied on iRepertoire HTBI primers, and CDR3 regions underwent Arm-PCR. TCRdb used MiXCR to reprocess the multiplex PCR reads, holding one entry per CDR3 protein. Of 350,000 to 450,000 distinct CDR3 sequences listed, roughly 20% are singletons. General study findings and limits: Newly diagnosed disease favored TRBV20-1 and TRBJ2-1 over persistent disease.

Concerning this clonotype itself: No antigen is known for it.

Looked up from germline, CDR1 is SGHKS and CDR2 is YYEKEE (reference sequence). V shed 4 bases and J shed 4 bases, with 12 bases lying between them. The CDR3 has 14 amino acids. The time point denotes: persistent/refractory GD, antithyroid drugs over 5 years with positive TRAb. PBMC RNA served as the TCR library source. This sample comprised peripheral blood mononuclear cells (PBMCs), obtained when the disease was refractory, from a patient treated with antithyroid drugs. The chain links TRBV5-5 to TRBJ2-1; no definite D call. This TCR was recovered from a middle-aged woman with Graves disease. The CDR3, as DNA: TGTGCCAGCAGCCGGACGGTCTGGTACAATGAGCAGTTCTTC. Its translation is CASSRTVWYNEQFF.